These T cell receptor beta chains were read from a single sample in a study of CD8 T cells in ankylosing spondylitis. In TCRdb, the 5' RACE reads were re-called with MiXCR into one record per CDR3 protein. The sample carries about 460,000 distinct CDR3 sequences, approximately 5% recorded once. The sample taken for sequencing was blood, either unsorted or a sorted T cell fraction (not recorded which). Every receptor here comes from a male donor with ankylosing spondylitis. CDR3s include the opening cysteine and the closing phenylalanine or tryptophan. D genes are given only for firm matches. The size field is filled for only some rows; it gives once, few, many or a size class.

v_gene	d_gene	j_gene	abundance	CDR3nt	CDR3aa
TRBV5-5	-	TRBJ2-4	many	TGTGCCAGCAGCCCCATGCGGGGCATTCAGTACTTC	CASSPMRGIQYF
TRBV27	-	TRBJ2-7	many	TGTGCCAGCAGTTCCGCCCCGTCGGTCCCCTTCTCCTACGAGCAGTACTTC	CASSSAPSVPFSYEQYF
TRBV5-1	-	TRBJ2-2	-	TGCGCCAGCAGCTTGGGCATTAACACCGGGGAGCTGTTTTTT	CASSLGINTGELFF
TRBV20-1	-	TRBJ2-2	many	TGCAGTGCATCTGTCCGGGAGACGGGGAACACCGGGGAGCTGTTTTTT	CSASVRETGNTGELFF
TRBV7-9	TRBD1	TRBJ2-7	many	TGTGCCAGCAGCTCAGGGACAGGTTACGAGCAGTACTTC	CASSSGTGYEQYF
TRBV24-1	-	TRBJ1-2	many	TGTGCCACCAGCTCTCCAAGGGAGGGTAGCTATGGCTACACCTTC	CATSSPREGSYGYTF
TRBV27	-	TRBJ2-7	many	TGTGCCAGCAGTTTGGAAGTTGACTACGAGCAGTACTTC	CASSLEVDYEQYF
TRBV14	TRBD1	TRBJ2-5	-	TGTGCCAGCAGCCAAGTCCGGGACAGGGGGGAGACCCAGTACTTC	CASSQVRDRGETQYF
TRBV4-1	-	TRBJ1-2	many	TGCGCCAGCAGCCTCGGCCCCGGACAGAACTATGGCTACACCTTC	CASSLGPGQNYGYTF
TRBV7-2	-	TRBJ1-2	many	TGTGCCAGCAGCTTAGCGCTTCAGGGGTACTATGGCTACACCTTC	CASSLALQGYYGYTF
TRBV5-1	-	TRBJ1-1	many	TGCGCCAGCAGCTTGGTGTCAGGGGCCTTGAACACTGAAGCTTTCTTT	CASSLVSGALNTEAFF
TRBV5-1	-	TRBJ1-3	many	TGCGCCAGCAGGACTGATTCTGGAAACACCATATATTTT	CASRTDSGNTIYF
TRBV20-1	TRBD1	TRBJ2-1	many	TGCAGTGCTAGAGATCCCAGGACAGGGAATCTTTTAAATGAGCAGTTCTTC	CSARDPRTGNLLNEQFF
TRBV12-3/TRBV12-4	-	TRBJ1-2	many	TGTGCCAGCAGCTTAGGGGGGAACTATGGCTACACCTTC	CASSLGGNYGYTF
TRBV5-1	-	TRBJ1-2	many	TGCGCCAGCACCAAGACAGGAAAGGACTATGGCTACACCTTC	CASTKTGKDYGYTF
TRBV5-1	TRBD2	TRBJ2-1	few	TGCGCCAGCAGCTTGCAAGCGGGGGGAGGTAATGAGCAGTTCTTC	CASSLQAGGGNEQFF
TRBV5-1	-	TRBJ2-7	many	TGCGCCAGCAGCGTTTTGCCGGGACAACAATACGAGCAGTACTTC	CASSVLPGQQYEQYF
TRBV24-1	-	TRBJ1-5	many	TGTGCCACCAGTGATTCCGGACGGGCCTTGGGGCCCCAGCATTTT	CATSDSGRALGPQHF
TRBV4-2	TRBD1	TRBJ2-3	many	TGTGCCAGCAGTCTGGACAGGGTTAGCACAGATACGCAGTATTTT	CASSLDRVSTDTQYF
TRBV5-5	-	TRBJ2-2	-	TGTGCCAGCAGCTGGGGCGGGGGCGGCTACACCGGGGAGCTGTTTTTT	CASSWGGGGYTGELFF
TRBV7-9	TRBD1	TRBJ1-1	many	TGTGCCAGCAGCCGCTGGCAGGGGGCGGGGACTGAAGCTTTCTTT	CASSRWQGAGTEAFF
TRBV5-1	-	TRBJ2-5	many	TGCGCCAGCAGCCGAACCAGGGACCCCAAAGAGACCCAGTACTTC	CASSRTRDPKETQYF
TRBV29-1	TRBD2	TRBJ2-5	many	TGCAACGGGGGGGAAGAGACCCAGTACTTC	CNGGEETQYF
TRBV27	-	TRBJ2-7	many	TGTGCCAGCAGATCCGTAGCGGACGAGCAGTACTTC	CASRSVADEQYF
TRBV29-1	-	TRBJ2-3	many	TGCAGCGTTATTCGGCTAGCAGTCACAGATACGCAGTATTTT	CSVIRLAVTDTQYF
TRBV5-1	-	TRBJ2-7	many	TGCGCCAGCGGAAGATCCGACAGTGCCTACGAGCAGTACTTC	CASGRSDSAYEQYF
TRBV12-3/TRBV12-4	-	TRBJ1-4	many	TGTGCCAGCAGTTTCCGGGGGCTTAATGAAAAACTGTTTTTT	CASSFRGLNEKLFF
TRBV30	-	TRBJ1-5	many	TGTGCCTGGAGTGTACAGAACGGTCAGCCCCAGCATTTT	CAWSVQNGQPQHF
TRBV6-1	TRBD1	TRBJ2-3	few	TGTGCCAGCAGCAACCCGAACAGGGGTAGCACAGATACGCAGTATTTT	CASSNPNRGSTDTQYF
TRBV6-1	TRBD1	TRBJ2-4	many	TGTGCCAGCAGATCGGGACAGCTCAAAAACATTCAGTACTTC	CASRSGQLKNIQYF
TRBV5-1	-	TRBJ2-5	-	TGCGCCAGCAGCTTGGAGCCGACCTCTTCCCAAGAGACCCAGTACTTC	CASSLEPTSSQETQYF
TRBV28	-	TRBJ2-7	few	TGTGCCAGCGGAGGGGACAGCTACTCCTACGAGCAGTACTTC	CASGGDSYSYEQYF
TRBV1	-	TRBJ2-3	many	TGCACCAGCAGCCCCAGGTGTCACGACGGAGATACGCAGTATTTT	CTSSPRCHDGDTQYF
TRBV15	-	TRBJ2-5	few	TGTGCCACCAGCAGACCGCATGCCCCCCGGACAGAGACCCAGTACTTC	CATSRPHAPRTETQYF
TRBV29-1	TRBD2	TRBJ2-3	-	TGCAGCGTCCGCGGGCTAGCGGGAGGCTCAGATACGCAGTATTTT	CSVRGLAGGSDTQYF
TRBV5-1	-	TRBJ2-1	many	TGCGCCAGCAGCTTTGGGGGGTTGAGGGAGCAGTTCTTC	CASSFGGLREQFF
TRBV5-1	TRBD2	TRBJ2-7	-	TGCGCCAGCAGCCCGACTAGCGGGAACGACGAGCAGTACTTC	CASSPTSGNDEQYF
TRBV5-1	TRBD2	TRBJ2-1	many	TGCGCCAGCAGCTTCACGGGGGGGCCTTACAATGAGCAGTTCTTC	CASSFTGGPYNEQFF
TRBV6-2/TRBV6-3	-	TRBJ2-5	many	TGTGCCAGCAGTTACTTTTCGGGAGCCGCCCCCCAGTACTTC	CASSYFSGAAPQYF
TRBV28	TRBD1	TRBJ1-1	many	TGTGCCAGCAGTTTTCTGGTTCGAGGGGGCGTAGGTACTGAAGCTTTCTTT	CASSFLVRGGVGTEAFF
TRBV28	-	TRBJ1-1	few	TGTGCCAGCAGTTTCCTGCAGCGTGGAGGCACTGAAGCTTTCTTT	CASSFLQRGGTEAFF
TRBV28	-	TRBJ2-7	few	TGTGCCAGCACCAAAAGGGCCCCGCAGGGGAAGGAGCAGTACTTC	CASTKRAPQGKEQYF
TRBV21-1	-	TRBJ2-5	many	TGTGCCAGCACCCTTCCAGGGGGGAATTTGAGGCTGATGGAGACCCAGTACTTC	CASTLPGGNLRLMETQYF
TRBV6-2/TRBV6-3	TRBD2	TRBJ2-7	many	TGTGCCAGCAGTCGTCTAGCGGGAGGCTACGAGCAGTACTTC	CASSRLAGGYEQYF
TRBV20-1	-	TRBJ2-2	many	TGCAGTGCTAGGGTTGGCACCGGGGAGCTGTTTTTT	CSARVGTGELFF